This T cell receptor (beta chain) came from a study of read filtering for tumor transcriptome and immune sequencing. Study background: IR-seq gave about 4 to 10.27 million TCR reads per sample; RNA-seq gave roughly 80 to 1,300.

The CDR3 consists of 15 residues. Trimming shortened V by 2 bases and J by 2 bases, and 13 bases separated the two germline ends. CDR1 and CDR2 (germline): DFQATT, SNEGSKA (reference sequence). This clonotype was recorded many times. This library used roughly 370 ng RNA and molecular barcoded adaptors spanning alpha/delta and beta/gamma chains. MiXCR was run by TCRdb on the reads, yielding one entry per CDR3 protein. The data contain about 50,000 distinct CDR3 sequences, 20% of them singletons. This TCR was recovered from a donor aged 40 or over with multiple myeloma. This chain uses TRBV20-1 with TRBJ1-5; tentative D call: TRBD1 (6 bases). Sequenced sample: a population of CD138-negative cells sorted from bone marrow. In DNA form, the CDR3 reads TGCAGTGCTAGAATGGGGGCTGTTCGCAATCAGCCCCAGCATTTT. Protein: CSARMGAVRNQPQHF.